This TCR beta chain was documented in a study of blood T cells in healthy people across ages (dated by TCRdb to about 2015). At the level of the whole study: In model experiments, template switching captured about one uniquely barcoded TCR beta cDNA molecule for every two T cells. Using deep sequencing normalized with unique cDNA molecular identifiers, the study measured how TCR beta repertoire diversity changes with age. The donors were divided into four age groups: young (average around 16 years), middle-aged (roughly 40), aged (roughly 60) and long-lived (roughly 82). To avoid experimental bias, donors of different ages were randomly spread across the sequencing lanes. Using the same blood draw, the study looked at two additional independent replicas of 1 million unique cDNA reads for two donors, one aged 18 to 30 and the other aged 80 or older. Here is what the overall study found, with its caveats: Compared with the aged group, more naive CD4+ T cells, fewer expanded clones and increased TCR diversity were shown by the long-lived group, suggesting age selection. Because profiling used bulk unsorted PBMCs, naive and antigen-experienced compartments could not be compared conclusively. Because donor CMV infection status was unknown, age-related changes in expanded clonotypes were potentially confounded. Estimates of total diversity from one million sequenced T cells were regarded as lower bounds and underestimates. A strong correlation was found between observed TCR beta diversity and the percentage of naive T cells measured by flow cytometry. As age increased, observed TCR beta diversity per million T cells dropped in a roughly linear way, and a significant reduction was already evident by age 40.

Library method: 5' RACE. For sequencing, an Illumina HiSeq 2500 was employed. A second PCR of about 6 to 12 cycles was run with a J-beta primer mix and a sample-barcoded 5' primer. A template-switch 5' adaptor carrying 12 random nucleotides introduced a unique molecular identifier onto each TCR beta cDNA molecule. At least 3 million CDR3-containing paired-end reads were obtained from each sample. The Mint cDNA synthesis kit, primed by a TRBC-specific oligonucleotide, was used to synthesize first-strand cDNA from all RNA. All cDNA was treated with uracil-DNA glycosylase and then went through a first 18-cycle PCR with the universal primers M1SS and BC2_uni_R. Regarding the original processing steps: Normalization of each sample was performed by random selection of 1 million high-quality reads, each carrying a distinct molecular identifier. Reads sharing molecular identifiers were discarded rather than binned into consensus sequences. MiTCR, run with a Q25 quality threshold and the strictest error-elimination algorithm, handled CDR3 identification, clonotype clustering and error correction. Lower-bound total TCR beta diversity was estimated with a nonparametric unseen species model using Euler transformation. The public reads were reprocessed in TCRdb via fastp at Q25 and MiXCR, keeping in-frame beta chains. All rows with the same CDR3 protein become a single entry with the most common DNA and genes. TCRdb assigned the V and J calls; the authors' analysis was not used. A total of 700,000 to 950,000 distinct CDR3 sequences appear in this sample, about 42% of them only once. 20% to 25% of the sample rests with the top ten.

Note on this clonotype: Its specific antigen is unknown. Base qualities are missing; no much larger clone stands one base away.

The donors were some 39 Caucasian individuals from Russia, aged roughly 6 to 100 years, who were systemically healthy. Around 10 milliliters of peripheral blood were collected from each donor into EDTA-treated Vacutainer tubes. Ficoll-Paque density-gradient centrifugation was used to isolate PBMCs, with at least 6.5 million obtained per sample. Trizol reagent was used to extract total RNA from the PBMCs, yielding at least 6 micrograms per sample. For every donor, an aliquot of PBMCs went through flow cytometry to measure the percentages of naive CD45RAhigh/CD27high T cells. V is shortened by 6 bases, J by 4 bases, and the region joining them spans 16 bases. The germline V gene provides CDR1 SGHRS and CDR2 YFSETQ. Inclusive of the bounding cysteine and phenylalanine, the CDR3 is 15 residues long. CDR3 DNA is the only sequence kept; it has 45 bases, read in frame from the first base.

This TCR was recovered from a woman aged 60 to 75 in good health. Specimen: blood. Recombination linked TRBV5-1 to TRBJ1-4, with the D gene uncertain. This receptor carries the CDR3 CASTPAPQDNEKLFF. The nucleotide sequence reads TGCGCCAGCACACCAGCCCCTCAGGATAATGAAAAACTGTTTTTT.